Shown below are 5 T cell receptor beta chains from a single sample sequenced in a study of blood T cells in healthy people across ages. The use of a sample-barcoded 5' primer and a J-beta primer mix characterized a second PCR of roughly 7 to 11 cycles. TCRdb re-derived calls from the 5' RACE reads in MiXCR, one entry per CDR3 protein. This table holds about 1.1 million distinct CDR3 sequences, roughly two fifths found once. Sequenced material: blood. Receptor source: a man aged 18 to 30 in good health.

With respect to this clonotype: One junction end disagrees with the germline gene, perhaps due to a read error. The chain employs TRBV5-1 and TRBJ2-7, with D unresolved. Germline V gene lookup returns CDR1 SGHRS and CDR2 YFSETQ. The CDR3 is 15 residues long. CDR3 nucleotides: TGCGCCAGCGGCTTGGATGTAGGGATCTCCTACGGGCAGTACTTC. Amino acids: CASGLDVGISYGQYF.

The J gene is TRBJ2-5, the V gene TRBV9, with 11 bases fitting TRBD1. Trimming cost V 2 bases and J 11 bases; bases outside gene matches: 17. Looked up from germline, CDR1 is SGDLS and CDR2 is YYNGEE. The CDR3 contains 17 residues. The CDR3 DNA reads as TGTGCCAGCAGCGTCACCTTGGGACAGGGGGTTCAGAATGAGCAGTACTTC. Residues: CASSVTLGQGVQNEQYF.

This clonotype was counted between two and nine times. The chain employs TRBV12-3 or TRBV12-4 and TRBJ1-2; weak D call: TRBD1 (5 bases). V was trimmed by 6 bases and J by 4 bases, leaving 15 bases between them. The CDR3 is 14 residues long. DNA for the CDR3: TGTGCCAGCAGCCGCGGGGGGGGGTTCTATGGCTACACCTTC. Protein sequence: CASSRGGGFYGYTF.

The chain combines TRBV4-3 with TRBJ2-1; unclear D gene. V was shortened by 2 bases and J by 0 bases, with 8 bases between the two germline ends. This CDR3 comprises 15 residues. Per germline, CDR1 LGHNA and CDR2 YSLEER. The CDR3 coding sequence is TGCGCCAGCAGCCAAAGACGGCACTCCTACAATGAGCAGTTCTTC. Encoded protein: CASSQRRHSYNEQFF.

The chain couples TRBV11-2 to TRBJ2-5, with a tentative D call TRBD2 (6 bases). The CDR3 runs 15 residues. Trimming took 2 bases from V and 11 from J, leaving 21 bases between them. In germline, CDR1 is SGHAT, CDR2 FQNNGV. CDR3 in amino acids: CASSLPDGGYNEQYF. CDR3 DNA sequence: TGTGCCAGCAGCTTACCAGACGGGGGTTACAATGAGCAGTACTTC.